The sequence of this T cell receptor (beta chain) was determined in a study of T cell repertoires in cytomegalovirus infection. As to this clonotype: Its specificity is not known.

The CDR3 covers 17 residues. The germline gives CDR1 SGHAT, CDR2 FQNNGV. V was cut by 5 bases and J by 0 bases, with 17 bases left in between. TCRdb used MiXCR to reprocess the reads, holding one entry per CDR3 protein. The data contain 700,000 to 850,000 distinct CDR3 sequences, about 31% of them singletons. The specimen was cultured CD8+ T cells from PBMCs, collected from culture after CMV antigen stimulation. The chain links TRBV11-2 to TRBJ2-1, with a possible D match to TRBD2 (6 bases). This sequence was found in a human donor in good health (CMV status not recorded). Some clones in this sample may be carry-over from other donors' samples. CDR3 protein: CASSLSPRGSSYNEQFF. The DNA of the CDR3 is TGTGCCAGCAGCCTCAGTCCTCGGGGGAGCTCCTACAATGAGCAGTTCTTC.